Included here is one T cell receptor beta chain sequence, with context. This sample was taken from a study of blood T cell repertoires in COVID-19. Across the study: Collection of acute and convalescent COVID-19 samples took place in the United States, Italy and Spain.

The repertoire was sequenced with immunoSEQ multiplex PCR; TCRdb's copy has only in-frame clones and lacks some. The table lists 100,000 to 130,000 clones, about nine tenths of them singletons. The germline V gene encodes CDR1 SGDLS and CDR2 YYNGEE. V was clipped by 2 bases and J by 2 bases; unmatched bases: 5. This CDR3 comprises 16 residues. Material: peripheral blood. V gene TRBV9 combines with J gene TRBJ2-1; TRBD2 matches at 9 bases. This clonotype originated in a woman aged 25 to 39 with acute or convalescent COVID-19. CDR3 sequence reads: CASSVGAGGPYNEQFF. The CDR3 coding sequence is TGTGCCAGCAGCGTGGGGGCGGGAGGGCCCTACAATGAGCAGTTCTTC.